The clone carrying this TCR beta chain was seen only a few times. What it binds is not known. The PCR ran on 60 Vbeta and 13 Jbeta primers. Only in-frame clones appear in the TCRdb table, and some are missing; sequencing was by immunoSEQ multiplex PCR. The table has 150,000 to 200,000 clones, around 84% seen once. This sample was included in a study of cytomegalovirus exposure and HLA in healthy donors. Broader study findings: Cytomegalovirus association was listed for about 150 TCR beta chains. Clonal expansion, a later analysis showed, was greater in HLA-associated TCR beta chains than in equally common others.

The CDR3 consists of 17 residues. Per the germline V gene, CDR1 is MNHEY and CDR2 is SMNVEV (reference sequence). The sequencing input was PBMCs. This clonotype was sampled from a man aged 18 to 29 in good health and CMV-seropositive. V usage is TRBV27 and J usage is TRBJ2-3, with D perhaps matching TRBD2 (5 bases). The CDR3 loop reads CGARGNRVRNPTDTQYF. As DNA, the CDR3 is TGTGGAGCACGGGGAAACCGCGTAAGGAATCCCACAGATACGCAGTATTTT.